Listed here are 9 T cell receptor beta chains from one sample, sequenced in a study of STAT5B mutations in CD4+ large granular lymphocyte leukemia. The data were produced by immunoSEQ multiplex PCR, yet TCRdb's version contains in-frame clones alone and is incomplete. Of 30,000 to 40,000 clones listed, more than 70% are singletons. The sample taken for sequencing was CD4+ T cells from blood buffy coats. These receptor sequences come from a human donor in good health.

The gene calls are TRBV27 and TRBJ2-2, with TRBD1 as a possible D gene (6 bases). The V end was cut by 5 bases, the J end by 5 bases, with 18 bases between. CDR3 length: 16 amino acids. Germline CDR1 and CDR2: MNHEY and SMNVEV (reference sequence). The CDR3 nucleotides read TGTGCCAGCAGTCTACACCCGGGACAACAAACCGGGGAGCTGTTTTTT. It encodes CASSLHPGQQTGELFF.

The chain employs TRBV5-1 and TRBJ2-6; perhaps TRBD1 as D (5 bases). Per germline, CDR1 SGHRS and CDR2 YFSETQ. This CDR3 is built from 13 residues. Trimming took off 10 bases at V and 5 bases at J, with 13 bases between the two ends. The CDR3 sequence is CASTRGWANVLTF. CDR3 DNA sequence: TGCGCCTCCACAAGGGGTTGGGCCAACGTCCTGACTTTC.

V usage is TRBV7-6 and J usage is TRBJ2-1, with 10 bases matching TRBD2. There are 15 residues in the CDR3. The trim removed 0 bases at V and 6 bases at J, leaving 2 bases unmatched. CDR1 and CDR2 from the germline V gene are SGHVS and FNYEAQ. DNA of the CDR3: TGTGCCAGCAGCTTAGCCGGGACTAGCGTCAATGAGCAGTTCTTC. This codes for CASSLAGTSVNEQFF.

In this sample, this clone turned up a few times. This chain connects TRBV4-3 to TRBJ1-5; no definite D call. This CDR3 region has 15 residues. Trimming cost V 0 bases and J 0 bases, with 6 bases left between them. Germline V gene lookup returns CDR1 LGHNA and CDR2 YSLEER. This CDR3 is CASSQDHSSNQPQHF. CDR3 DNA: TGCGCCAGCAGCCAAGATCACAGTAGCAATCAGCCCCAGCATTTT.

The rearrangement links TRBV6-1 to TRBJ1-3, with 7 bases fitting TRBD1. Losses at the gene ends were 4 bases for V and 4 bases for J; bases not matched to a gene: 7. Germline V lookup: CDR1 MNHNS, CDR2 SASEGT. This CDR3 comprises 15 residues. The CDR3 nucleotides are TGTGCCAGCAGTGTGACAGGGAGCGCGGGAAACACCATATATTTT. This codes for CASSVTGSAGNTIYF.

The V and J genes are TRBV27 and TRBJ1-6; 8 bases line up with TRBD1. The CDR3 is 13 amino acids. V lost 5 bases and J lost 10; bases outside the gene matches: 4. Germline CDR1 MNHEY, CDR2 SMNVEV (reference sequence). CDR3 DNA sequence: TGTGCCAGCAGTGCAGACAGGGGCTCACCCCTCCACTTT. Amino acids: CASSADRGSPLHF.

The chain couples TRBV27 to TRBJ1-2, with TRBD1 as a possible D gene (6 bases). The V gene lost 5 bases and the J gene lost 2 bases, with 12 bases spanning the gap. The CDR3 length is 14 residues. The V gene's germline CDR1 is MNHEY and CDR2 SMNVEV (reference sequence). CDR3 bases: TGTGCCAGCAGTACGACAGGATACAACTATGGCTACACCTTC. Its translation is CASSTTGYNYGYTF.

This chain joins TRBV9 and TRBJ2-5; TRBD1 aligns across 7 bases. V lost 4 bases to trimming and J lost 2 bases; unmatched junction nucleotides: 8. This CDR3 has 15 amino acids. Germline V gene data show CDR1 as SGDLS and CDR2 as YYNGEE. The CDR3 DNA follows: TGTGCCAGCAGCACCTACACAGGGGTTCAAGAGACCCAGTACTTC. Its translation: CASSTYTGVQETQYF.

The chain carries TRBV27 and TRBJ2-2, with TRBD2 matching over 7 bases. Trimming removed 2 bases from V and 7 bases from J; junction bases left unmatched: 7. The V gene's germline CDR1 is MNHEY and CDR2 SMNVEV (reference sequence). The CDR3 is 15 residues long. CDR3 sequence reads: CASSLTPAGIGELFF. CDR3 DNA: TGTGCCAGCAGTTTAACCCCAGCGGGGATCGGGGAGCTGTTTTTT.